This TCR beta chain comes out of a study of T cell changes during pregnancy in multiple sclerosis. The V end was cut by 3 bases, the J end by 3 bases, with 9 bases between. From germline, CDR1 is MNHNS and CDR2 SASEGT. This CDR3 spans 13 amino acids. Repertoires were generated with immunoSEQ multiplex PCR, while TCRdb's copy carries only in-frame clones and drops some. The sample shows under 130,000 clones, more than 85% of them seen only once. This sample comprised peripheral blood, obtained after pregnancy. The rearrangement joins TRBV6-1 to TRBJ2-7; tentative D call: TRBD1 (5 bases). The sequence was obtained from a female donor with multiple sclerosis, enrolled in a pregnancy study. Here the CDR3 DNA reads TGTGCCAGCAGTGACAGGGCTGACTACGAGCAGTACTTC. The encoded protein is CASSDRADYEQYF.